A single sample gave rise to the 5 T cell receptor beta chains below, sequenced in a study of CD8 T cells in Susac syndrome (dated by TCRdb to 2018 to 2020). The receptor library was made with the immunoSEQ multiplex PCR assay. RNA was extracted with the RNeasy kit and about 0.5 to 1 ug was reverse transcribed using random hexamers. The public reads were reanalyzed by TCRdb: fastp trimming at Q25, MiXCR alignment, in-frame beta chains only. Entries are consolidated by CDR3 protein sequence, retaining the most common genes and DNA. Recorded for this sample are 100,000 to 150,000 distinct CDR3 sequences; 90% to 95% of them occurred a single time. Jointly, the top ten make up roughly 0.11% of the sample. Sequenced sample: CD4+ T cells from PBMCs. The receptors originated from a human donor in good health.

The V gene is TRBV12-3 or TRBV12-4, the J gene TRBJ2-1; the D call may be TRBD1 or TRBD2 (6 bases each). With 3 bases removed from V and 5 bases from J, the gap between germline ends came to 14 bases. This CDR3 has 15 residues. The chain's CDR3 is CASSFPRGRDNEQFF. DNA for the CDR3: TGTGCCAGCAGTTTCCCTCGGGGGCGGGACAATGAGCAGTTCTTC.

This clonotype was picked up one time. The gene calls are TRBV6-5 and TRBJ1-3; unclear D gene. Trimming stripped 0 bases from V and 0 bases from J, with 18 bases between. The CDR3 runs to 19 residues. The germline gives CDR1 MNHEY, CDR2 SVGAGI. DNA for the CDR3: TGTGCCAGCAGTTACTCGAGGAGGGAGGGCGGAATCTCTGGAAACACCATATATTTT. Encoded protein: CASSYSRREGGISGNTIYF.

This clonotype occurred once. The chain recombines TRBV29-1 with TRBJ1-1; 8 bases are a match to TRBD1. Per the germline V gene, CDR1 is SQVTM and CDR2 is ANQGSEA. The CDR3 spans 10 residues. V lost 6 bases and J lost 6; bases outside the gene matches: 0. The CDR3 DNA reads TGCAGCGTACAGGGGGCTGAAGCTTTCTTT. Translating it yields CSVQGAEAFF.

This clonotype turned up a few times. The chain couples TRBV5-6 to TRBJ2-7, with TRBD1 matching 8 bases. The CDR3 contains 12 residues. Looked up from germline, CDR1 is SGHDT and CDR2 is YYEEEE. After removal of 7 bases from V and 3 bases from J, the junction contained 3 bases not matched to a gene. CDR3 region: CASVTGGYEQYF. In nucleotides, the CDR3 is TGTGCCAGCGTTACAGGGGGCTACGAGCAGTACTTC.

V gene TRBV3-1 combines with J gene TRBJ1-3, with 8 positions matching TRBD1. The CDR3 is made up of 18 amino acids. Per the germline V gene, CDR1 is LGHDT and CDR2 is YNNKEL (reference sequence). Unmatched junction bases numbered 10, after V lost 3 bases and J lost 0 bases. The CDR3 nucleotides read TGTGCCAGCAGCCATTACAGAACAGGGGGATCCTCTGGAAACACCATATATTTT. The encoded protein is CASSHYRTGGSSGNTIYF.